Sequencing of this T cell receptor (beta chain) was carried out in a study of blood T cell repertoires in COVID-19. The overall study: The cDNA or gDNA used as material had been derived from T cells, B-cell-depleted T cells, or PBMCs.

How the authors handled the data: Amplification of reference gene primers provided the estimated nucleated cell counts. Only in-frame clones appear in the TCRdb table, and some are missing; sequencing was by immunoSEQ multiplex PCR. Clone size and the V and J calls come from that table; the DNA yielded D and trimming. The data show fewer than 250,000 clones, around 82% seen once. The material sequenced was peripheral blood. The sequence came from a woman in her 70s with acute or convalescent COVID-19.

The chain's CDR3 is CASSQMAGNTEAFF. Written as DNA, the CDR3 is TGTGCCAGCAGCCAAATGGCAGGGAACACTGAAGCTTTCTTT. The chain links TRBV4-2 to TRBJ1-1; D not resolved. From germline, CDR1 is LGHNA and CDR2 YNFKEQ. The CDR3 is made up of 14 amino acids. Trimming removed 2 bases from V and 1 base from J, with 8 bases in between.